The clone carrying this T cell receptor beta chain appeared a few times. No antigen is known for it. In germline, CDR1 is WNHNN, CDR2 SYGVQD (reference sequence). CDR3 length equals 15 residues. Trimming removed 4 bases at V and 0 bases at J, with 12 bases between. This record comes from a study of high-grade serous ovarian cancer treatment subgroups. Study as a whole: On average, approximately 15,000 reads and about 6,800 unique TCR beta rearrangements were obtained per sample.

Generated by immunoSEQ multiplex PCR, the TCRdb table keeps only in-frame clones and is missing some. The sample has fewer than 4,000 clones; around four fifths are singletons. General study points: Different patients shared almost no repertoire; same-patient tumors shared 0.11 to 0.79. Higher neoantigen levels went with greater TCR clonal relatedness.

Tumor samples were obtained before definitive surgery or chemotherapy. This TCR derives from a human donor with high-grade serous ovarian cancer. The chain couples TRBV10-1 to TRBJ1-1; no reliable D call. Sequenced material: tumor tissue. The CDR3, as DNA: TGCGCCAGCAGTGGATCGACGGGAATGAACACTGAAGCTTTCTTT. It is translated as CASSGSTGMNTEAFF.